What follows are 28 T cell receptor beta chains derived from one specimen sequenced in a study of shared clonotypes between healthy human individuals (dated by TCRdb to the early 2020s). Receptor libraries were prepared by the immunoSEQ multiplex PCR assay. TCRdb provides this immuneACCESS table in a form limited to in-frame rearrangements. Some clones are lacking; in checked studies, under half of them reflect an unresolved V gene, and why the rest are absent is not known. Here the sample has 2 million or so clones; around 96% occur a single time. About 1.1% of the sample is held by the ten biggest clonotypes. For the CD8 naive samples, CD45RO-negative cells were positively selected for CCR7, yielding a CD45RA+CCR7+ population from which TemRA cells were excluded. The sequenced material came from naive CD8+ T cells sorted from blood. The sample's cell subset or site label, in plain terms: CD45RA+CCR7+. The source is a man between 18 and 29 years old in good health.

V gene TRBV2 combines with J gene TRBJ2-5; 7 bases line up with TRBD1. V lost 5 bases, J lost 2 bases, and 5 bases stayed unmatched. Per the germline V gene, CDR1 is SNHLY and CDR2 is FYNNEI. The CDR3 runs 14 residues. The CDR3 DNA is TGTGCCAGCAGTCTCCAGGACAGGCAAGAGACCCAGTACTTC. Its translation: CASSLQDRQETQYF.

This rearrangement joins TRBV5-6 to TRBJ2-2; the match to TRBD2 covers 11 bases. This CDR3 has 17 amino acids. J lost 5 bases, V lost 0 bases, and 6 bases had no gene match. The germline CDR1 and CDR2 sequences are SGHDT and YYEEEE. In nucleotides, the CDR3 is TGTGCCAGCAGCTTGGCTAGCGGGGGGCCGGGGACCGGGGAGCTGTTTTTT. It specifies CASSLASGGPGTGELFF.

The chain employs TRBV28 and TRBJ1-6, with a possible D match to TRBD1 (5 bases). Trimming removed 5 bases from V and 14 bases from J, with 16 bases in between. Germline V gene lookup returns CDR1 MDHEN and CDR2 SYDVKM. CDR3 length: 13 amino acids. Written as DNA, the CDR3 is TGTGCCAGCAGTCCCTGGACAATCACGGCCCTCCACTTT. This encodes CASSPWTITALHF.

This clone was counted once. This chain joins TRBV7-9 and TRBJ2-1; TRBD2 matches at 8 bases. V lost 7 bases to trimming and J lost 10 bases; unmatched junction nucleotides: 15. This CDR3 is 15 amino acids long. Per germline, CDR1 SEHNR and CDR2 FQNEAQ (reference sequence). Here the CDR3 reads CASNLNFAGGTEQFF. The CDR3 DNA sequence: TGTGCCAGCAACCTTAACTTTGCGGGGGGCACGGAGCAGTTCTTC.

This clone was detected once. The rearrangement links TRBV6-5 to TRBJ2-2; 10 bases line up with TRBD2. Germline CDR1 is MNHEY and CDR2 is SVGAGI. After removal of 1 base from V and 6 bases from J, the junction contained 2 bases not matched to a gene. The CDR3 loop spans 15 amino acids. CDR3: CASSYLSGRAGELFF. The CDR3 coding sequence is TGTGCCAGCAGTTACTTGAGCGGGAGGGCCGGGGAGCTGTTTTTT.

The V call is TRBV30, the J call TRBJ2-2; D is unresolved. The CDR3 contains 18 residues. V lost 1 base and J lost 1, with 19 bases in between. The germline V gene has CDR1 GTSNPN and CDR2 SVGIG (reference sequence). CDR3 DNA: TGTGCCTGGAGTGGGTGGAGTGTAGGTCAGGAGAACACCGGGGAGCTGTTTTTT. It codes for CAWSGWSVGQENTGELFF.

This sequence joins TRBV11-2 and TRBJ2-7, with TRBD2 as a possible D gene (5 bases). The germline V gene has CDR1 SGHAT and CDR2 FQNNGV. The CDR3 has 16 amino acids. V shed 6 bases and J shed 0 bases, with 18 bases lying between them. The CDR3 nucleotides are TGTGCCAGCAGGGCAGAACCGGGAAGTTCCTCCTACGAGCAGTACTTC. Amino acids: CASRAEPGSSSYEQYF.

The rearrangement uses TRBV7-9 and TRBJ2-2; the D is unclear. The CDR3 consists of 14 residues. Deletions cut 6 bases from V and 4 bases from J, with 12 bases between. Germline V gene sequence: CDR1 SEHNR, CDR2 FQNEAQ (reference sequence). The CDR3 loop reads CASRAKDLTGELFF. The CDR3 DNA is TGTGCCAGCAGGGCGAAAGACCTCACCGGGGAGCTGTTTTTT.

The J gene is TRBJ2-7, the V gene TRBV30, with 10 nucleotides matching TRBD2. In germline, CDR1 is GTSNPN, CDR2 SVGIG (reference sequence). There are 14 residues in the CDR3. Trimming took 1 base from V and 3 from J; bases not matched to a gene: 3. The chain's CDR3 is CAWSGSGRDYEQYF. The DNA of the CDR3 is TGTGCCTGGAGTGGCAGCGGGAGGGACTACGAGCAGTACTTC. The whole variable domain, remainder taken from reference TRBV30 and TRBJ2-7, is SQTIHQWPATLVQPVGSPLSLECTVEGTSNPNLYWYRQAAGRGLQLLFYSVGIGQISSEVPQNLSASRPQDRQFILSSKKLLLSDSGFYLCAWSGSGRDYEQYFGPGTRLTVT.

The rearrangement joins TRBV11-2 to TRBJ2-5; 14 bases map to TRBD2. Per germline, CDR1 SGHAT and CDR2 FQNNGV. J was trimmed by 6 bases and V by 1 base; bases with no gene match: 10. The CDR3 runs 18 residues. As DNA, the CDR3 is TGTGCCAGCAGCTTAGGGAGACTAGCGGGAGGGCCTGAAAAGACCCAGTACTTC. Its protein product is CASSLGRLAGGPEKTQYF.

About this clone itself: Other nucleotide sequences in the sample specify the same CDR3. The chain combines TRBV4-1 with TRBJ2-5, with D possibly TRBD1 on 6 matching bases. The V gene lost 1 base and the J gene lost 4 bases, with 10 bases spanning the gap. The CDR3 length is 14 residues. Germline CDR1 MGHRA, CDR2 YSYEKL. The CDR3 DNA reads as TGCGCCAGCAGCCAAGGCAGGGGCGGAGAGACCCAGTACTTC. It yields the protein CASSQGRGGETQYF.

The V and J genes are TRBV27 and TRBJ2-2, with 11 bases that match TRBD1. With 6 bases clipped from V and 2 bases from J, the junction kept 2 bases outside the gene matches. The CDR3 is 15 amino acids. Per germline, CDR1 MNHEY and CDR2 SMNVEV (reference sequence). In DNA form, the CDR3 reads TGTGCCAGCAGACGGACAGGGGGCAACACCGGGGAGCTGTTTTTT. Its translation: CASRRTGGNTGELFF.

This chain uses TRBV4-3 with TRBJ1-3, with a possible D match to TRBD1 (5 bases). The V gene's germline CDR1 is LGHNA and CDR2 YSLEER. V was pared by 0 bases and J by 3 bases, with 9 bases between. The CDR3 runs 15 residues. DNA for the CDR3: TGCGCCAGCAGCCAAGACTTGGGGGTTGGAAACACCATATATTTT. It yields the protein CASSQDLGVGNTIYF.

This chain links TRBV19 with TRBJ1-1; TRBD1 is a possible D gene (5 bases). V was shortened by 4 bases and J by 3 bases, with 9 bases between the two germline ends. The CDR3 has 13 residues. Looked up from germline, CDR1 is LNHDA and CDR2 is SQIVND (reference sequence). The CDR3 reads CASSTPGYTEAFF. DNA of the CDR3: TGTGCCAGTAGTACTCCAGGGTACACTGAAGCTTTCTTT.

V usage is TRBV30 and J usage is TRBJ2-3, with unresolved D. The V gene lost 4 bases and the J gene lost 4 bases, with 9 bases spanning the gap. The CDR3 loop spans 12 amino acids. Germline V gene lookup returns CDR1 GTSNPN and CDR2 SVGIG (reference sequence). In DNA form, the CDR3 reads TGTGCCTGGATGGAGTTTCCAGATACGCAGTATTTT. Protein: CAWMEFPDTQYF.

As regards this clone: Different DNA sequences within this sample yield the same CDR3. The chain employs TRBV7-9 and TRBJ2-7; 13 bases match TRBD2. Germline V gene sequence: CDR1 SEHNR, CDR2 FQNEAQ (reference sequence). The CDR3 runs 14 residues. V trimming: 8 bases; J trimming: 4 bases; junction bases outside the gene matches: 5. The CDR3 nucleotides are TGTGCCAGCTCCCGGACTAGCGGGAGTTACGAGCAGTACTTC. Translated, it gives CASSRTSGSYEQYF.

The V gene is TRBV6-1, the J gene TRBJ2-7; TRBD2 might be the D (5 bases). V lost 0 bases, J lost 6 bases, and 9 bases lay in between. The CDR3 length is 13 residues. Germline V lookup: CDR1 MNHNS, CDR2 SASEGT. CDR3 coding DNA: TGTGCCAGCAGTGAAGCGCAAAGCGGCGAGCAGTACTTC. It codes for CASSEAQSGEQYF.

J is TRBJ2-1 and V is TRBV4-3, with TRBD2 as a possible D gene (5 bases). Germline V gives CDR1 LGHNA, CDR2 YSLEER. Trimming cost V 1 base and J 0 bases, with 16 bases left between them. This CDR3 has 18 residues. CDR3 in amino acids: CASSQAASMISSYNEQFF. CDR3 DNA: TGCGCCAGCAGCCAAGCGGCTAGCATGATCAGCTCCTACAATGAGCAGTTCTTC.

The chain joins TRBV7-8 to TRBJ2-2; a weak D match, TRBD2 (5 bases). This CDR3 region has 12 residues. V was trimmed by 6 bases and J by 6 bases, leaving 8 bases between them. CDR1 and CDR2 from the germline V gene are SGHVS and FQNEAQ. In DNA form, the CDR3 reads TGTGCCAGCAGTGACTACCCCGGGGAGCTGTTTTTT. This translates into CASSDYPGELFF.

This chain joins TRBV5-1 and TRBJ1-2, with a tentative D call TRBD1 (6 bases). Trimming removed 0 bases from V and 6 bases from J, with 18 bases in between. The CDR3 sequence is 16 residues long. The germline V gene encodes CDR1 SGHRS and CDR2 YFSETQ. The DNA for the CDR3 is TGCGCCAGCAGCTTGGCCTTATCGGGGGGCGGCGATGGCTACACCTTC. Translation gives CASSLALSGGGDGYTF.

In its sample, this clone was seen once. The chain has TRBV6-1 and TRBJ2-7; D unresolved. CDR1 is MNHNS, CDR2 SASEGT, per germline. CDR3 size: 14 residues. Trimming took 2 bases from V and 2 from J, leaving 10 bases between them. CDR3 sequence: CASSESPSPYEQYF. The DNA of the CDR3 is TGTGCCAGCAGTGAAAGCCCCTCCCCCTACGAGCAGTACTTC.

The chain's CDR3 is CASSPLAGYEQYF. For the CDR3, the DNA is TGCGCCAGCAGCCCCTTGGCGGGCTACGAGCAGTACTTC. This chain connects TRBV4-3 to TRBJ2-7, with D possibly TRBD2 on 5 matching bases. Trimming stripped 4 bases from V and 3 bases from J, with 10 bases between. The germline V gene has CDR1 LGHNA and CDR2 YSLEER. The CDR3 totals 13 residues.

The gene calls are TRBV10-3 and TRBJ1-3; perhaps TRBD1 as D (5 bases). The CDR3 extends over 15 amino acids. Germline lookup yields CDR1 ENHRY and CDR2 SYGVKD. V was shortened by 0 bases and J by 7 bases, with 13 bases between the two germline ends. The CDR3 here is CAISESGDEGNTIYF. CDR3 bases: TGTGCCATCAGTGAGTCAGGAGATGAGGGGAACACCATATATTTT.

The chain combines TRBV4-1 with TRBJ2-3, with 11 bases that match TRBD1. V lost 0 bases, J lost 6 bases, and 5 bases stayed unmatched. This CDR3 region has 16 residues. In germline, CDR1 is MGHRA, CDR2 YSYEKL. CDR3: CASSQDWTGGADTQYF. CDR3 nucleotides: TGCGCCAGCAGCCAAGATTGGACAGGGGGCGCGGATACGCAGTATTTT.

This clone was detected once. The rearrangement links TRBV7-9 to TRBJ2-7; 12 nucleotides align to TRBD2. The CDR3 totals 17 residues. Germline lookup yields CDR1 SEHNR and CDR2 FQNEAQ (reference sequence). V shed 4 bases and J 1 base; nucleotides not matched to a gene: 8. The CDR3, as DNA: TGTGCCAGCAGCTCCTGGACTAGCGGGGTCAGTTCCTACGAGCAGTACTTC. Translating gives CASSSWTSGVSSYEQYF.

The chain uses TRBV5-4 and TRBJ1-1; D gene uncertain. V gave up 4 bases and J gave up 0 bases, with 10 bases separating them. CDR1 SGHNT and CDR2 YYREEE come from the germline V gene (reference sequence). The length of the CDR3 is 14 residues. The CDR3 DNA follows: TGTGCCAGCAGCCCCGGCAGCCTGAACACTGAAGCTTTCTTT. Amino acids: CASSPGSLNTEAFF.

Turning to this clone: The junction does not match germline at one end; this may be a read error. V is TRBV27 and J is TRBJ2-7; D possibly uses TRBD1 or TRBD2 (5 bases each). CDR1 and CDR2 (germline): MNHEY, SMNVEV (reference sequence). CDR3 length: 12 residues. The CDR3 region has the DNA TGTGCCAGCAGTGACGGGGCTCGCCCCCCCCTCTTC. Protein sequence: CASSDGARPPLF.

The chain joins TRBV6-1 to TRBJ2-1; 7 bases map to TRBD2. The CDR3 runs 17 residues. CDR1 and CDR2 (germline): MNHNS, SASEGT. V lost 4 bases, J lost 3 bases, and 12 bases stayed unmatched. CDR3 in amino acids: CASSVRLAREIYNEQFF. In DNA form, the CDR3 reads TGTGCCAGCAGTGTCCGACTAGCTCGGGAAATCTACAATGAGCAGTTCTTC.